This T cell receptor (beta chain) was sequenced for a study of response to subunit inactivated influenza vaccine. General study results and limits: Few new T cells, the authors suggested, are recruited by each seasonal influenza vaccination.

MiXCR, applied by TCRdb to the RT-PCR reads, yields one record per CDR3 protein. The sample lists a few hundred thousand distinct CDR3 sequences, 20% to 25% seen once, with 10% to 13% in the top ten. This CDR3 comprises 16 residues. This clonotype was detected ten times or more. Its target is not known. The receptor's source is a man between 45 and 75 years old who received an inactivated influenza vaccine. Material: PBMCs from blood, obtained 21 months after vaccination. The chain is built from TRBV21-1 and TRBJ1-2. TRBV21-1 is described as a pseudogene. CDR3 sequence: CASSTIGRRGDYGYTF. CDR3 bases: TGTGCCAGCAGCACTATCGGGCGGCGGGGGGACTATGGCTACACCTTC.